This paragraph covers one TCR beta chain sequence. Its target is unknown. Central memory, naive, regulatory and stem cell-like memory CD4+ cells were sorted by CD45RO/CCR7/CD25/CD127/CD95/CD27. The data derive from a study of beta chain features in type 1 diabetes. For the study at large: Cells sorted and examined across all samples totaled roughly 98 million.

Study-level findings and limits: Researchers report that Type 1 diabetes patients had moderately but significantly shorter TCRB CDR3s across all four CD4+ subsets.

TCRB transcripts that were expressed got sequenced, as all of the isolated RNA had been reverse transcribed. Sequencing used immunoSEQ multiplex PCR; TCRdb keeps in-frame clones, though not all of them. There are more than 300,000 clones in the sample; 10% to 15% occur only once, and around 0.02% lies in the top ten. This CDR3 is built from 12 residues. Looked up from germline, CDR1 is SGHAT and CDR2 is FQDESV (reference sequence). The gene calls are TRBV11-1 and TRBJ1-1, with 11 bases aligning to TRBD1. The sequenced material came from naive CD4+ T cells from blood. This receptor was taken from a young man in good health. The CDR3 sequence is CASRGQGDEAFF. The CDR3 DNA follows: TGTGCTTCAAGGGGACAGGGGGATGAAGCTTTCTTT.